This record covers a single T cell receptor beta chain. Some clones are missing from TCRdb's copy, which holds only in-frame ones; the method was immunoSEQ multiplex PCR. Among more than 500,000 clones listed, more than 95% were seen once. The data stem from a study of shared clonotypes between healthy human individuals. Germline values: CDR1 SGHAT, CDR2 FQNNGV. CDR3 length equals 15 residues. Deletions cut 5 bases from V and 4 bases from J, with 15 bases between. The chain couples TRBV11-2 to TRBJ2-1, with D possibly being TRBD1 (5 bases). Source material: naive CD4+ T cells sorted from blood. Indicated subset: CD45RA+ positively selected. This TCR was recovered from a young woman in good health. DNA of the CDR3: TGTGCCAGCAGCCCCAACCCGACAGCGTACAATGAGCAGTTCTTC. The encoded protein is CASSPNPTAYNEQFF.